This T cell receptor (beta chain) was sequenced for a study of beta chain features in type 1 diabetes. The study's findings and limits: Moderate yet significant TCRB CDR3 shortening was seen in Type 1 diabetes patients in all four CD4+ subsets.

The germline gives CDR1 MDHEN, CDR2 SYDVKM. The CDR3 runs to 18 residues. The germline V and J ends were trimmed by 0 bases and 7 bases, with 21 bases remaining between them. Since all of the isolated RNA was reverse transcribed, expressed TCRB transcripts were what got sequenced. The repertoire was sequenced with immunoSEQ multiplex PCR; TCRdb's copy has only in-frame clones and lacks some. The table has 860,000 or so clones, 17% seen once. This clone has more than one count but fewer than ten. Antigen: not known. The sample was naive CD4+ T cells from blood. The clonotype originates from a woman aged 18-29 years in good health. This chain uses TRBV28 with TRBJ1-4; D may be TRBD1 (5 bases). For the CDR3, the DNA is TGTGCCAGCAGTTTATGGGGGCCCGGTGTAAGAGTGGCTGAAAAACTGTTTTTT. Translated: CASSLWGPGVRVAEKLFF.